This entry lists 27 T cell receptor beta chains sequenced from one sample in a study of blood T cells in healthy people across ages. The use of a sample-barcoded 5' primer and a J-beta primer mix characterized a second PCR of roughly 6 to 11 cycles. TCRdb reprocessed the 5' RACE reads with MiXCR, giving one entry per CDR3 protein. Of hundreds of thousands of distinct CDR3 sequences detected, about 48% appear once; the ten largest clones hold roughly 13%. The sample taken for sequencing was blood. The receptors were sampled from a man aged 25-40 years in good health.

The chain is built from TRBV6-2 or TRBV6-3 and TRBJ2-2, with 7 nucleotides matching TRBD2. The CDR3 extends over 14 amino acids. The germline V gene encodes CDR1 MNHEY and CDR2 SVGEGT. Here the CDR3 DNA reads TGTGTCACTCATCCGGGGGGGAACACCGGGGAGCTGTTTTTT. The encoded protein is CVTHPGGNTGELFF.

This chain uses TRBV20-1 with TRBJ2-5; TRBD1 matches at 8 bases. CDR1 and CDR2 from the germline V gene are DFQATT and SNEGSKA (reference sequence). The CDR3 consists of 12 residues. V trimming: 7 bases; J trimming: 1 base; junction bases outside the gene matches: 2. The CDR3 protein is CSGTGGQETQYF. As DNA, the CDR3 is TGCAGTGGCACAGGGGGCCAAGAGACCCAGTACTTC.

There are a few counts of this clonotype. The rearrangement uses TRBV12-3 or TRBV12-4 and TRBJ2-5, with no clear D. CDR3 length equals 14 residues. The V and J ends lost 2 bases and 5 bases respectively, with 12 bases between them. The CDR3 DNA is TGTGCCAGCAGTTTATCCGGGTTTCTGGAGACCCAGTACTTC. Protein sequence: CASSLSGFLETQYF.

This clonotype was observed a handful of times. The chain is built from TRBV20-1 and TRBJ2-1; 14 nucleotides match TRBD2. Germline CDR1 and CDR2: DFQATT and SNEGSKA (reference sequence). This CDR3 is 13 amino acids long. With V trimmed by 1 base and J by 10 bases, 0 bases remained unmatched. This CDR3 reads CSARGTSGGEQFF. CDR3 DNA: TGCAGTGCTAGAGGGACTAGCGGGGGGGAGCAGTTCTTC.

The chain carries TRBV11-2 and TRBJ1-1; TRBD1 matches 9 bases. Germline V gives CDR1 SGHAT, CDR2 FQNNGV. The CDR3 loop spans 14 amino acids. J lost 5 bases, V lost 2 bases, and 3 bases had no gene match. CDR3 protein: CASSLKTGGTEAFF. In DNA form, the CDR3 reads TGTGCCAGCAGCTTAAAGACAGGGGGGACTGAAGCTTTCTTT.

The chain combines TRBV7-6 with TRBJ2-6; D is ambiguous. The V end lost 4 bases, the J end lost 5 bases, and 9 bases lay between the germline ends. The CDR3 covers 14 residues. Germline assignment: CDR1 SGHVS and CDR2 FNYEAQ. CDR3 bases: TGTGCCAGCAGCTCCGGTTTACGGGCCAACGTCCTGACTTTC. This encodes CASSSGLRANVLTF.

This chain uses TRBV4-1 with TRBJ2-7, with D uncertain. CDR3 size: 15 residues. Deletions cut 1 base from V and 4 bases from J, with 14 bases between. CDR1 MGHRA and CDR2 YSYEKL come from the germline V gene. The CDR3: CASSQGRPVDYEQYF. For the CDR3, the DNA is TGCGCCAGCAGCCAAGGACGACCGGTCGATTACGAGCAGTACTTC.

V usage is TRBV9 and J usage is TRBJ2-2, with TRBD1 matching 9 bases. The CDR3 is 15 amino acids. V lost 2 bases, J lost 3 bases, and 2 bases stayed unmatched. Per germline, CDR1 SGDLS and CDR2 YYNGEE. As DNA, the CDR3 is TGTGCCAGCAGCGTGGGGACAGGGTACACCGGGGAGCTGTTTTTT. This gives the protein CASSVGTGYTGELFF.

The CDR3 here is CASSLGPGSGYF. The CDR3, as DNA: TGTGCCAGCAGCTTAGGCCCAGGGAGTGGGTACTTC. The chain joins TRBV13 to TRBJ2-4; D may match TRBD1 or TRBD2 (5 bases each). The ends were cut back, 0 bases at V and 15 bases at J, with 12 bases in the middle. Germline values: CDR1 PRHDT, CDR2 FYEKMQ (reference sequence). The CDR3 has 12 residues.

The V gene is TRBV6-1, the J gene TRBJ2-4, with 11 bases identical to TRBD1. After removal of 6 bases from V and 7 bases from J, the junction contained 2 bases not matched to a gene. The CDR3 sequence is 13 residues long. The V gene's germline CDR1 is MNHNS and CDR2 SASEGT. The CDR3 nucleotides read TGTGCCAGCAGGGGACAGGGGGGGAACATTCAGTACTTC. It yields the protein CASRGQGGNIQYF.

This clonotype has only a few counts. The J gene is TRBJ2-5, the V gene TRBV5-1; the D is unclear. Trimming stripped 0 bases from V and 5 bases from J, with 17 bases between. The germline V gene encodes CDR1 SGHRS and CDR2 YFSETQ. This CDR3 spans 16 amino acids. CDR3: CASSLDSARPGETQYF. For the CDR3, the DNA is TGCGCCAGCAGCTTGGATTCTGCTCGCCCGGGCGAGACCCAGTACTTC. The full variable domain, with the rest looked up from reference TRBV5-1 and TRBJ2-5, is KAGVTQTPRYLIKTRGQQVTLSCSPISGHRSVSWYQQTPGQGLQFLFEYFSETQRNKGNFPGRFSGRQFSNSRSEMNVSTLELGDSALYLCASSLDSARPGETQYFGPGTRLLVL.

The rearrangement joins TRBV4-1 to TRBJ2-7; possibly TRBD1 for D (5 bases). Germline-derived CDR1 and CDR2 are MGHRA and YSYEKL. V gave up 0 bases and J gave up 4 bases, with 16 bases separating them. The CDR3 has 16 residues. CDR3 DNA sequence: TGCGCCAGCAGCCAAGATCCAGCCAGGGTTTATTACGAGCAGTACTTC. Encoded protein: CASSQDPARVYYEQYF.

As to this clonotype: An end of the junction does not agree with germline; a read error may underlie this. V usage is TRBV10-3 and J usage is TRBJ2-7; 8 bases are a match to TRBD2. The CDR3 length is 15 residues. Germline V gene sequence: CDR1 ENHRY, CDR2 SYGVKD. The DNA of the CDR3 is TGTGCCACCAGTGTCAGCGGGGGTTACTCCTACGAGCAGTACTTC. Amino acids: CATSVSGGYSYEQYF.

Worth noting for this clonotype: One end of the junction varies from germline; a read error may be responsible. The chain is built from TRBV6-2 or TRBV6-3 and TRBJ2-3; tentatively, D is TRBD2 (5 bases). The CDR3 runs 15 residues. The germline gives CDR1 MNHEY, CDR2 SVGEGT. The CDR3 DNA reads as TGTGCCAGCCTTCGGCGGGCGACCGGCACCGATACGCAGTATTTT. Translating gives CASLRRATGTDTQYF.

The CDR3 loop is CASSVVTSASSYEQYF. The CDR3 DNA sequence: TGCGCCAGCAGCGTGGTGACTAGCGCTAGCTCCTACGAGCAGTACTTC. The V and J genes are TRBV5-1 and TRBJ2-7, with TRBD2 matching 8 bases. Trimming at V came to 4 bases and at J to 0 bases, leaving 9 bases not matched to a gene. This CDR3 has 16 residues. Germline V gene sequence: CDR1 SGHRS, CDR2 YFSETQ.

This clonotype was observed many times. The V gene is TRBV5-1, the J gene TRBJ2-3; 8 bases line up with TRBD1. The J segment lost 2 bases and the V segment lost 4 bases, leaving 6 bases of the junction unmatched. The germline V gene has CDR1 SGHRS and CDR2 YFSETQ. This CDR3 has 15 amino acids. The CDR3 DNA is TGCGCCAGCAGCGTAAGGGACAGGTCCACAGATACGCAGTATTTT. It encodes CASSVRDRSTDTQYF.

V and J are TRBV6-5 and TRBJ1-2; no firm D call. CDR1 is MNHEY, CDR2 SVGAGI, per germline. Trimming stripped 2 bases from V and 8 bases from J, with 21 bases between. CDR3 length: 16 amino acids. The CDR3 protein is CASSYGRPPNHGGYTF. The CDR3 DNA reads as TGTGCCAGCAGTTACGGTCGGCCGCCGAATCACGGGGGCTACACCTTC.

The genes are TRBV28 and TRBJ1-1, with unresolved D. The V gene's germline CDR1 is MDHEN and CDR2 SYDVKM. Deletions cut 8 bases from V and 0 bases from J, with 16 bases between. CDR3 length: 15 amino acids. CDR3 bases: TGTGCCAGCGGCCTTGGGCAGGTATTGAACACTGAAGCTTTCTTT. Its translation is CASGLGQVLNTEAFF.

Only a few counts were recorded for this clonotype. V and J are TRBV9 and TRBJ2-3, with 10 bases lining up with TRBD2. After removal of 0 bases from V and 1 base from J, the junction contained 2 bases not matched to a gene. CDR1 is SGDLS and CDR2 is YYNGEE in the germline V gene. The CDR3 has 16 amino acids. CDR3 sequence: CASSVEAGGGTDTQYF. DNA of the CDR3: TGTGCCAGCAGCGTAGAAGCGGGGGGGGGCACAGATACGCAGTATTTT.

The V gene is TRBV20-1, the J gene TRBJ1-5; no definite D call. V lost 0 bases to trimming and J lost 5 bases, with 20 bases between them. The CDR3 covers 17 residues. Per germline, CDR1 DFQATT and CDR2 SNEGSKA (reference sequence). Written as DNA, the CDR3 is TGCAGTGCTAGAGACCTTTTTAGTCCGCGGCTTGATCAGCCCCAGCATTTT. This sequence encodes CSARDLFSPRLDQPQHF.

The CDR3 protein is CAISGSGEETQYF. Written as DNA, the CDR3 is TGTGCCATCAGTGGGAGCGGGGAAGAGACCCAGTACTTC. V gene TRBV10-3 combines with J gene TRBJ2-5; 7 nucleotides match TRBD2. This CDR3 contains 13 residues. The trim removed 4 bases at V and 3 bases at J, leaving 2 bases unmatched. Per the germline V gene, CDR1 is ENHRY and CDR2 is SYGVKD.

The chain has TRBV20-1 and TRBJ1-2, with D hard to call. Germline V CDR1 and CDR2: DFQATT, SNEGSKA (reference sequence). The germline V and J ends were trimmed by 6 bases and 10 bases, with 15 bases remaining between them. This CDR3 spans 11 amino acids. CDR3 DNA: TGCAGTGCCCCCGCCCGGGCTCTCTACACCTTC. Protein product: CSAPARALYTF.

The V and J genes are TRBV18 and TRBJ2-6; D uncertain. CDR1 and CDR2 from the germline V gene are KGHSH and LQKENI. The germline V and J ends were trimmed by 6 bases and 2 bases, with 11 bases remaining between them. CDR3 length: 15 residues. Written as DNA, the CDR3 is TGTGCCAGCTCCCGTACATCGCCTGGGGCCAACGTCCTGACTTTC. This sequence encodes CASSRTSPGANVLTF.

The V gene is TRBV5-1, the J gene TRBJ2-5, with TRBD1 matching over 7 bases. Germline V gene data show CDR1 as SGHRS and CDR2 as YFSETQ. There are 15 residues in the CDR3. The junction had 4 bases not matched to a gene; V was cut back by 1 base and J by 1 base. In DNA form, the CDR3 reads TGCGCCAGCAGCTTGACAGGGGCCCCCCAAGAGACCCAGTACTTC. Translated, it gives CASSLTGAPQETQYF.

Turning to this clonotype: Possible read error: a much larger clone is one base away. The chain links TRBV7-2 to TRBJ2-7, with no clear D. Germline V gene sequence: CDR1 SGHTA, CDR2 FQGNSA. The CDR3 has 12 amino acids. The V and J ends lost 6 bases and 0 bases respectively, with 6 bases between them. CDR3 DNA: TGTGCCAGCAGGGAAAGCTCCTACGAGCAGTACTTC. The encoded protein is CASRESSYEQYF.

Here the CDR3 DNA reads TGTGCCATCAGTGGCAGGGGTGACGAGCAGTACTTC. Its translation: CAISGRGDEQYF. V and J are TRBV10-3 and TRBJ2-7; possibly TRBD1 for D (6 bases). Trimming cost V 4 bases and J 5 bases, with 9 bases left between them. Germline assignment: CDR1 ENHRY and CDR2 SYGVKD. The CDR3 is made up of 12 amino acids.

The chain employs TRBV12-3 or TRBV12-4 and TRBJ2-4; D possibly corresponds to TRBD2 (5 bases). The CDR3 is 16 residues long. Between the trimmed V and J ends, which lost 5 bases and 0 bases, there was a span of 14 bases. CDR3 sequence reads: CASSPQPGLAKNIQYF. The CDR3 bases are TGTGCCAGCAGTCCCCAACCTGGACTAGCCAAAAACATTCAGTACTTC.